This TCR beta chain was captured by sequencing in a study of molecular identifiers for immune sequencing clone quantification. This clonotype was picked up many times. MiXCR, run by TCRdb on the PCR reads, gives a single entry per CDR3 protein. This sample has 85,000 to 90,000 distinct CDR3 sequences, with around 19% found just once. Using a CD8+CD4-CCR7+CD45RA+ phenotype, naive CD8 T cells were sorted. Sequencing was carried out using naive CD8+ T cells from blood, with Jurkat cell RNA spiked in. Specified subset: FACS-sorted CD8+CD4-CCR7+CD45RA+ naive T cells. The TCR comes from a human donor in good health. Some libraries in this study had Jurkat cell RNA spiked in.

The CDR3 is CATSDSYLAERYNEQFF. The CDR3 DNA follows: TGTGCCACCAGTGACTCCTACCTAGCGGAACGGTACAATGAGCAGTTCTTC. V and J are TRBV24-1 and TRBJ2-1; TRBD2 aligns across 7 bases. Germline-derived CDR1 and CDR2 are KGHDR and SFDVKD. V shed 4 bases, J shed 4 bases, and the junction held 12 bases outside the gene matches. The CDR3 contains 17 residues.